This T cell receptor (beta chain) was retrieved from a study of molecular identifiers for immune sequencing clone quantification. J was trimmed by 6 bases and V by 0 bases; bases with no gene match: 8. The CDR3 loop spans 16 amino acids. The germline gives CDR1 LNHNV, CDR2 YYDKDF (reference sequence). This clonotype was picked up a small number of times. One entry per CDR3 protein, called by TCRdb with MiXCR from the PCR reads. The sample carries approximately 550,000 distinct CDR3 sequences, around 25% recorded once. When naive CD8 T cells were sorted, they were gated as CD8+CD4-CCR7+CD45RA+. The TCR comes from a human donor in good health. Some libraries in this study had Jurkat cell RNA spiked in. The sample was naive CD8+ T cells from blood, with Jurkat cell RNA spiked in. Subset specified: FACS-sorted CD8+CD4-CCR7+CD45RA+ naive T cells. The rearrangement links TRBV15 to TRBJ2-3; 8 nucleotides align to TRBD2. CDR3 bases: TGTGCCACCAGCAGAGATCGGGGGGGCCTCAAGGATACGCAGTATTTT. Protein product: CATSRDRGGLKDTQYF.